This TCR beta chain was identified during a study of T cell responses to AZD1222 COVID-19 vaccine. V was cut by 9 bases and J by 10 bases, with 12 bases left in between. This CDR3 is built from 10 residues. Sequenced by immunoSEQ multiplex PCR; TCRdb stores in-frame clones only, minus some. The sample lists under 150,000 clones; 90% were seen once. Notes on the study in general: Spike-specific TCR breadth and depth were elevated following two AZD1222 doses. Seropositivity was recorded at baseline in only a handful of AZD1222 recipients. In all cases, repertoires were sampled only after the peak T cell response.

For this clone: What it binds is not known.

The specimen comprised peripheral blood, sampled on day 0 of AZD1222 vaccination. The source is an adult in good health. The V and J genes are TRBV12-3 or TRBV12-4 and TRBJ1-2, with D maybe TRBD1 (6 bases). CDR3 amino acids: CASRGGSYTF. The CDR3 DNA reads TGTGCCAGTAGGGGGGGGTCCTACACCTTC.